This record concerns one T cell receptor beta chain sequence. Looked up from germline, CDR1 is SEHNR and CDR2 is FQNEAQ (reference sequence). V shed 5 bases and J shed 2 bases, with 13 bases lying between them. The CDR3 sequence is 15 residues long. The record originates from a study of T cell changes during pregnancy in multiple sclerosis. Repertoires were generated with immunoSEQ multiplex PCR, while TCRdb's copy carries only in-frame clones and drops some. This table has approximately 46,000 clones, 91% appearing once. The chain has TRBV7-9 and TRBJ2-1; TRBD2 might be the D (5 bases). The sequencing used CD8+ T cells from peripheral blood mononuclear cells, collected after pregnancy. This TCR came from a female donor with multiple sclerosis, enrolled in a pregnancy study. For the CDR3, the DNA is TGTGCCAGCAGCCCGCCCAGCGGCCCCTACAATGAGCAGTTCTTC. Translating gives CASSPPSGPYNEQFF.